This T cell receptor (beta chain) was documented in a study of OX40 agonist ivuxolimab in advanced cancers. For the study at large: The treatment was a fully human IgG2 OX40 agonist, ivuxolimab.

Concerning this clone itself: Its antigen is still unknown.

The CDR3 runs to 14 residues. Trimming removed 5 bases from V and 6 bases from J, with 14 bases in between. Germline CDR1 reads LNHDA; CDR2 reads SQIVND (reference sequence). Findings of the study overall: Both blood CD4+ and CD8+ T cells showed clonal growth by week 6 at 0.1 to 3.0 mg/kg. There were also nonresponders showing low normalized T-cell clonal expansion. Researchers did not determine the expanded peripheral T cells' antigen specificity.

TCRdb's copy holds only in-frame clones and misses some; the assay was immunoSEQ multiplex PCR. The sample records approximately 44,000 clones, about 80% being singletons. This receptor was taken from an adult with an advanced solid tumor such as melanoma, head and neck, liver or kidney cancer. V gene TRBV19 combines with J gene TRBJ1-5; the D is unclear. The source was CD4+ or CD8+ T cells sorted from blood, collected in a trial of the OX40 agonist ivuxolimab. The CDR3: CASSPPGGIQPQHF. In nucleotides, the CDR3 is TGTGCCAGTAGTCCCCCGGGAGGGATTCAGCCCCAGCATTTT.